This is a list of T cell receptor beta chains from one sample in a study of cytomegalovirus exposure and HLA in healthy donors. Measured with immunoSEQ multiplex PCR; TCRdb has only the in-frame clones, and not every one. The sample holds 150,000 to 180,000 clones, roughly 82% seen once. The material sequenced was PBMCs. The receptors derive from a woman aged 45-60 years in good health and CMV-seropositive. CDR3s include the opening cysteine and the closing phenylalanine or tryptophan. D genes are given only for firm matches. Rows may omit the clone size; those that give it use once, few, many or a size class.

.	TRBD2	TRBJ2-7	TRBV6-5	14	TGTGCCAGCAGTCGAGTAGCGGGGGACTACGAGCAGTACTTC	CASSRVAGDYEQYF
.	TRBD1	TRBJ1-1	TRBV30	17	TGTGCCTGGAGAGGGGATTCGGACAGGGGGTTGAGCACTGAAGCTTTCTTT	CAWRGDSDRGLSTEAFF
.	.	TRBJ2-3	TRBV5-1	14	TGCGCCAGCAGCTTGAACGGGGGCACAGATACGCAGTATTTT	CASSLNGGTDTQYF
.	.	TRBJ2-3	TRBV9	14	TGCGCCAGCAGCGTAGAACTGGTCACAGATACGCAGTATTTT	CASSVELVTDTQYF
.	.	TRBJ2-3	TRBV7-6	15	TGTGCCAGCAGCTTAGCCGGCGGTTTCACAGATACGCAGTATTTT	CASSLAGGFTDTQYF
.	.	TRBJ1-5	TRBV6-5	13	TGTGCCAGCAGTTACTCGATTGGCCAGCCCCAGCATTTT	CASSYSIGQPQHF
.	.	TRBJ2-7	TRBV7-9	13	TGTTCCAGCAGCTACAGGGCCGGGGACGAGCAGTACTTC	CSSSYRAGDEQYF
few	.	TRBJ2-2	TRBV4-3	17	TGCGCCAGCAGCCACAACCCAGGGCAGGGGGGATCCGGGGAGCTGTTTTTT	CASSHNPGQGGSGELFF
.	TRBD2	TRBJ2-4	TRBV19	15	TGTGCCAGTAGTGGGGGGGGTAGGGCCAAAAACATTCAGTACTTC	CASSGGGRAKNIQYF
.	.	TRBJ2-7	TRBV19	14	TGTGCCAGTAGTACCCGCAGGGGTTGGGACGAGCAGTACTTC	CASSTRRGWDEQYF
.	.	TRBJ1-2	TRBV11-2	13	TGTGCCAGCAGCTTAAATCGGGGGTCTGGCTACACCTTC	CASSLNRGSGYTF
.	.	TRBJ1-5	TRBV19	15	TGTGCCAGTAGTATGGAGGGTTGGGGCAATCAGCCCCAGCATTTT	CASSMEGWGNQPQHF
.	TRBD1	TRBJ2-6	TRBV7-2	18	TGTGCCAGCAGCTTAGGACTGACAGGGGGCTCTGGGGCCAACGTCCTGACTTTC	CASSLGLTGGSGANVLTF
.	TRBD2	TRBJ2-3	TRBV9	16	TGTGCCAGCAGCGTAGAAACGGGGGGTTATGGCGCTACGCAGTATTTT	CASSVETGGYGATQYF
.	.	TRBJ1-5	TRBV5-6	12	TGTGCCAGCGGGGCAGGGAATCAGCCCCAGCATTTT	CASGAGNQPQHF
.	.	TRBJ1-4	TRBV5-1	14	TGCGCCAGCAGCTTGGGCGGGGCCGGTGAAAAACTGTTTTTT	CASSLGGAGEKLFF
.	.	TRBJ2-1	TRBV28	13	TGTGCCAGCAAGCAGGGGAACGACAATGAGCAGTTCTTC	CASKQGNDNEQFF
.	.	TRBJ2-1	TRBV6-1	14	TGTGCCTCAATGAGAAGGCAGGGAATACATGAGCAGTTCTTC	CASMRRQGIHEQFF
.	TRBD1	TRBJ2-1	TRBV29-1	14	TGCAGCCACCGGGGGACAGGAAGGTTCAATGAGCAGTTCTTC	CSHRGTGRFNEQFF
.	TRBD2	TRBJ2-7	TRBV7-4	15	TGTGCCAGCAGCTCGGGGGGGACATCGTCCTACGAGCAGTACTTC	CASSSGGTSSYEQYF
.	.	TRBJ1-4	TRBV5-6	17	TGTGCCAGCACCGGGACACCGGGGACGGTTAAGGGTGAAAAACTGTTTTTT	CASTGTPGTVKGEKLFF
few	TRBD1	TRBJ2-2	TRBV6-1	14	TGTGCCAGCAGACAGGGGGCCAACGCCGGGGAGCTGTTTTTT	CASRQGANAGELFF
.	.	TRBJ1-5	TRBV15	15	TGTGCCACCAGCAGAAACAGGGAAGGGGGTCAGCCCCAGCATTTT	CATSRNREGGQPQHF
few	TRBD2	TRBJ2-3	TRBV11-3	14	TGTGCCAGCAGCCTCGTTAGCGGGGCAGATACGCAGTATTTT	CASSLVSGADTQYF
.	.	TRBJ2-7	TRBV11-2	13	TGTGCCAGCAGCTTAGGGCAGACCTACGAGCAGTACTTC	CASSLGQTYEQYF
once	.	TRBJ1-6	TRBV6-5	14	TGTGCCAGCAGTTACGGGGCTTATAATTCACCCCTCCACTTT	CASSYGAYNSPLHF
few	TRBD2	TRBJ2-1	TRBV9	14	TGTGCCAGCAGCGTGAGACTAGCGGGGACCGAACAGTTCTTC	CASSVRLAGTEQFF
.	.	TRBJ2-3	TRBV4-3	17	TGCGCCAGCAGCCAAGATTTCCCAGGGATAAGCACAGATACGCAGTATTTT	CASSQDFPGISTDTQYF
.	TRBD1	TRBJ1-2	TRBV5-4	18	TGTGCCAGCAGCTTTACCGTACGGCTGACAGGGGGTTGGAGTGGCTACACCTTC	CASSFTVRLTGGWSGYTF
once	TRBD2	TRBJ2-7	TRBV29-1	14	TGCAGCATATTAGCGGGGGGCTTAACGGGAGAGCAGTACTTC	CSILAGGLTGEQYF
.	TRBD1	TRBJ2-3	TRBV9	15	TGTGCCAGCAGCGTAGATGGACAGGCGGGAGATACGCAGTATTTT	CASSVDGQAGDTQYF
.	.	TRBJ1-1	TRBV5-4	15	TGTGCCAGTAGCCCCTCGGCAGGGGTGAACACTGAAGCTTTCTTT	CASSPSAGVNTEAFF